The present entry profiles one T cell receptor (beta chain) with its context. An end of the junction differs from the germline gene, which may be a read error. TCRdb reprocessed the reads with MiXCR, giving one entry per CDR3 protein. The sample records around 450,000 distinct CDR3 sequences, approximately 32% being singletons. The data stem from a study of T cell repertoires in cytomegalovirus infection. The overall study: In public TCR beta signatures, there were indications of both CMV infection and matching HLA type.

CDR1 MNHEY and CDR2 SVGAGI come from the germline V gene. There are 14 residues in the CDR3. The sequence was collected from a human donor in good health (CMV status not recorded). Some clones in this sample may be carry-over from other donors' samples. The genes are TRBV6-5 and TRBJ1-5; D remains ambiguous. The sequenced material came from PBMCs. DNA of the CDR3: TGTGCCCGCAGTTACTCAACCAGCCATCAGCCCCAGCATTTT. Translation gives CARSYSTSHQPQHF.